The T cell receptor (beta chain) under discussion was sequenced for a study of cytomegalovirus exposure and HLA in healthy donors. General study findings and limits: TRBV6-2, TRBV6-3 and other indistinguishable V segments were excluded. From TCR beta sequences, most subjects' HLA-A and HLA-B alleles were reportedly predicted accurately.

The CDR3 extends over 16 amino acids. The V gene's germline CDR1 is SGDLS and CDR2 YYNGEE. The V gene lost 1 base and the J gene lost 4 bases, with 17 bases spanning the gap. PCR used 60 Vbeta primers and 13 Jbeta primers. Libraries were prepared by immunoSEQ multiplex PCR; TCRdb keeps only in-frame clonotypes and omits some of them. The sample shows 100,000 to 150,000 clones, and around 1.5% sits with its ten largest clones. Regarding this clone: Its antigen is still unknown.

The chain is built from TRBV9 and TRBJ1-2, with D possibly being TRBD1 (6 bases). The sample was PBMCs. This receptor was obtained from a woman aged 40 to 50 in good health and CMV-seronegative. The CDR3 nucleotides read TGTGCCAGCAGCGTATTAGGGCGGGGGACATTCTATGGCTACACCTTC. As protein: CASSVLGRGTFYGYTF.